The clone carrying this T cell receptor (beta chain) has at least ten counts. This entry is derived from a study of human T cells and chemical hapten exposure. The CDR3 is 14 residues long. Trimming took 3 bases from V and 0 from J, leaving 8 bases between them. CDR1 is SGDLS, CDR2 YYNGEE, per germline. MiXCR was run by TCRdb on the RACE reads, yielding one entry per CDR3 protein. The sample yields under 450,000 distinct CDR3 sequences, roughly 4.8% seen once. As to time point: patch test 1, 2 weeks after DPC sensitization. The treatment is: therapeutic diphenylcyclopropenone sensitization with weekly scalp DPC.

Sequenced material: whole blood, taken in connection with sensitization to the hapten diphenylcyclopropenone (DPC). The chain employs TRBV9 and TRBJ2-3, with D unclear. The receptor was isolated from a woman aged 45 to 65 with alopecia areata. Some clones in this sample may be carry-over from other donors' samples. CDR3 amino acids: CASSAAVSTDTQYF. DNA of the CDR3: TGTGCCAGCAGCGCAGCAGTCAGCACAGATACGCAGTATTTT. The full variable domain, with the rest looked up from reference TRBV9 and TRBJ2-3, is DSGVTQTPKHLITATGQRVTLRCSPRSGDLSVYWYQQSLDQGLQFLIQYYNGEERAKGNILERFSAQQFPDLHSELNLSSLELGDSALYFCASSAAVSTDTQYFGPGTRLTVL.